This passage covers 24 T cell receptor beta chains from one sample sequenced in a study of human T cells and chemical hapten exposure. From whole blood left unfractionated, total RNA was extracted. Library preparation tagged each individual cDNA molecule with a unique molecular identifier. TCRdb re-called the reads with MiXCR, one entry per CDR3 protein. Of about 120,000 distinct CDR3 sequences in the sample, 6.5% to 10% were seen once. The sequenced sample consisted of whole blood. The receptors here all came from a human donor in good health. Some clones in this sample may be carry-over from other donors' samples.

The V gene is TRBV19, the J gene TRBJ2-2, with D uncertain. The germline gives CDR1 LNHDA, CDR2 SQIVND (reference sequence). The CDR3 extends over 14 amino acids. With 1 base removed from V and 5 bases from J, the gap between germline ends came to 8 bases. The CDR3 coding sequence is TGTGCCAGTAGTATAGCTCCCCGGACCGGGGAGCTGTTTTTT. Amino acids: CASSIAPRTGELFF.

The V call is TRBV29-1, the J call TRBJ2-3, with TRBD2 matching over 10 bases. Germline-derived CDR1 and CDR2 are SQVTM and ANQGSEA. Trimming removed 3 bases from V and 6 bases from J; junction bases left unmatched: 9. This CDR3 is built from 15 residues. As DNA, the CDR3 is TGCAGCGTTGAGGTAGTTAGCGGGAGGTTGGATACGCAGTATTTT. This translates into CSVEVVSGRLDTQYF.

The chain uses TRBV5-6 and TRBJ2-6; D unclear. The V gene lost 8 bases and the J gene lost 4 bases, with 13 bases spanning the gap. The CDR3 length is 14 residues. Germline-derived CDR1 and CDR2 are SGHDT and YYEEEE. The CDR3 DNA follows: TGTGCCAGTAAGCTGGGCTCGGGGGCCAACGTCCTGACTTTC. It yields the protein CASKLGSGANVLTF.

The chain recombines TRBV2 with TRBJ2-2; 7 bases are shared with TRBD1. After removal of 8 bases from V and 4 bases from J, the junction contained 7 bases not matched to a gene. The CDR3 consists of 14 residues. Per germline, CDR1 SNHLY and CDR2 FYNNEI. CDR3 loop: CASLDRVGTGELFF. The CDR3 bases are TGTGCCAGCCTAGACAGGGTGGGCACCGGGGAGCTGTTTTTT.

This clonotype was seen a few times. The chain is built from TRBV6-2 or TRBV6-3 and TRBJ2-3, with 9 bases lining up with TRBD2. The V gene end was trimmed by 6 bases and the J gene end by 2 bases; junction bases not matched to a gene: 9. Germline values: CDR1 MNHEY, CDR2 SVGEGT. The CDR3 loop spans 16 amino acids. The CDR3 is CASRTTGGRDTDTQYF. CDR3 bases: TGTGCCAGCAGAACAACCGGCGGGAGGGACACAGATACGCAGTATTTT.

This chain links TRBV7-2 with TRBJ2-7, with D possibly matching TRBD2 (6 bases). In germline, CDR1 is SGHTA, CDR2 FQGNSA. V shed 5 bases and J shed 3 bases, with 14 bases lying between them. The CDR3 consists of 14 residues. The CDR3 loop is CASSGDSGLYEQYF. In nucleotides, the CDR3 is TGTGCCAGCAGCGGCGATAGCGGACTCTACGAGCAGTACTTC.

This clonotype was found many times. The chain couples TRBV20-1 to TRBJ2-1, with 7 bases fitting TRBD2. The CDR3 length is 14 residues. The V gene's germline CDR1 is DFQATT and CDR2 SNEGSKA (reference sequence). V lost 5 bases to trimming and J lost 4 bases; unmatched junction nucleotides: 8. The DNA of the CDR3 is TGCAGTGCTTCGGTGGGGGAGGGGTACAATGAGCAGTTCTTC. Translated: CSASVGEGYNEQFF.

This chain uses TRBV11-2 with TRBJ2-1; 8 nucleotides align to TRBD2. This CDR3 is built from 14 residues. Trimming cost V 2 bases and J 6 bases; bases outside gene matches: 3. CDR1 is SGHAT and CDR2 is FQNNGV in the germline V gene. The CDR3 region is CASSLPGTSNEQFF. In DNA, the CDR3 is TGTGCCAGCAGCTTACCCGGGACTAGCAATGAGCAGTTCTTC.

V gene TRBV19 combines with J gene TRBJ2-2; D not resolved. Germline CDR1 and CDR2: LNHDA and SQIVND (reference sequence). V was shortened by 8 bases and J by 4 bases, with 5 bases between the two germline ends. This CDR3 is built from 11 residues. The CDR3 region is CASGGTGELFF. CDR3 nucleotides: TGTGCCAGTGGCGGCACCGGGGAGCTGTTTTTT.

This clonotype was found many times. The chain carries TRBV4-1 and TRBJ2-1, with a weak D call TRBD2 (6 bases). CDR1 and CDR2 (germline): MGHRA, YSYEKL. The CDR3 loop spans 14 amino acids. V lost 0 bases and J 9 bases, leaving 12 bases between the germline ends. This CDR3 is CASSQEPSVAEQFF. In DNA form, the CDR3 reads TGCGCCAGCAGCCAAGAGCCTAGCGTGGCTGAGCAGTTCTTC.

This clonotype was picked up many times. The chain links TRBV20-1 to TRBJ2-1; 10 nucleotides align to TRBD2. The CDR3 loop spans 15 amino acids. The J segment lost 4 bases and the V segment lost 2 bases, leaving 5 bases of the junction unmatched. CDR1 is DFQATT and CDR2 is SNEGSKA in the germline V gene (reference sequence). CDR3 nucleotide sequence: TGCAGTGCTAGACTAGCGGGAGAATCTTACAATGAGCAGTTCTTC. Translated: CSARLAGESYNEQFF.

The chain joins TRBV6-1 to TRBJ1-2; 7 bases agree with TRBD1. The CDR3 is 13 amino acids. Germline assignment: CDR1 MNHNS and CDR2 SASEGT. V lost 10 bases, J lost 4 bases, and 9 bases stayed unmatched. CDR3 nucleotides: TGTGCCACTGGGGACAGCTCTTCCTATGGCTACACCTTC. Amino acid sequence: CATGDSSSYGYTF.

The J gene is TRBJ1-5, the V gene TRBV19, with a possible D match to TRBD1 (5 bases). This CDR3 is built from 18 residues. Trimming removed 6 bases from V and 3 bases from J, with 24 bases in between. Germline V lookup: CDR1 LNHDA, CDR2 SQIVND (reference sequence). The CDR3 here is CASSWIRDGSLFNQPQHF. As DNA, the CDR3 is TGTGCCAGTAGCTGGATCCGGGACGGAAGTTTATTCAATCAGCCCCAGCATTTT.

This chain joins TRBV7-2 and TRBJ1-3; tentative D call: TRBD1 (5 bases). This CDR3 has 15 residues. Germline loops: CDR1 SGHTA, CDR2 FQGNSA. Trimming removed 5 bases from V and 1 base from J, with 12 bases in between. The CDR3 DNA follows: TGTGCCAGCAGCCCCGGGGCAGGTTCTGGAAACACCATATATTTT. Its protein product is CASSPGAGSGNTIYF.

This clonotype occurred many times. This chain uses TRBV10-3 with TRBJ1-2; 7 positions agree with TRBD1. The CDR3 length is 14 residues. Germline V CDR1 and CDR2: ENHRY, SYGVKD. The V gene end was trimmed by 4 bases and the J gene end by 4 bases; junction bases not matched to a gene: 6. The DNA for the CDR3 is TGTGCCATCAGTGTAATAGGGGGCGTCTATGGCTACACCTTC. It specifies CAISVIGGVYGYTF.

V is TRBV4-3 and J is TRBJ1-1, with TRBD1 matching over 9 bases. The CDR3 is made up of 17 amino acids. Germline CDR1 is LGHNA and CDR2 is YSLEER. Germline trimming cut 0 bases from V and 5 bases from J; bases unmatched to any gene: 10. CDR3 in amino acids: CASSQDEVLGQGTEAFF. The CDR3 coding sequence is TGCGCCAGCAGCCAAGATGAGGTGTTGGGACAGGGAACTGAAGCTTTCTTT.

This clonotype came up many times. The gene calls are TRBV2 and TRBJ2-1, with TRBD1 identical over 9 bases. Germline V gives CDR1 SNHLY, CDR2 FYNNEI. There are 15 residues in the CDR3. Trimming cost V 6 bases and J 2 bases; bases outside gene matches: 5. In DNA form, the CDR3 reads TGTGCCAGCAGAGCTGGGACAGGGCCCTACAATGAGCAGTTCTTC. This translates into CASRAGTGPYNEQFF.

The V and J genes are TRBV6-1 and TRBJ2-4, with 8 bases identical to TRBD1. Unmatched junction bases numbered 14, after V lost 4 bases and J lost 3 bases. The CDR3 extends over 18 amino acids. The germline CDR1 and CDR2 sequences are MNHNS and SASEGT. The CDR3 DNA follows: TGTGCCAGCAGTGCTATCCTAGGACAGGGTATAGGCAAAAACATTCAGTACTTC. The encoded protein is CASSAILGQGIGKNIQYF.

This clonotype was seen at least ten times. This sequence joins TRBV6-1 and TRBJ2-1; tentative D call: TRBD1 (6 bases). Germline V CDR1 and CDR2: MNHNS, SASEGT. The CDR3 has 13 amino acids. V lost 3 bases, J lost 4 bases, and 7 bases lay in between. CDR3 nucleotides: TGTGCCAGCAGTGACGGGACATACAATGAGCAGTTCTTC. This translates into CASSDGTYNEQFF.

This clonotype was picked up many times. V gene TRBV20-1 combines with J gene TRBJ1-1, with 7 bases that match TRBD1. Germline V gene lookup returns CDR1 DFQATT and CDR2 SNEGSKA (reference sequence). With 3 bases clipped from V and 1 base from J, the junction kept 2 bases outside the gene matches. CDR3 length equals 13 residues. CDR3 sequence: CSARGQRNTEAFF. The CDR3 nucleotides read TGCAGTGCTAGGGGACAGAGGAACACTGAAGCTTTCTTT.

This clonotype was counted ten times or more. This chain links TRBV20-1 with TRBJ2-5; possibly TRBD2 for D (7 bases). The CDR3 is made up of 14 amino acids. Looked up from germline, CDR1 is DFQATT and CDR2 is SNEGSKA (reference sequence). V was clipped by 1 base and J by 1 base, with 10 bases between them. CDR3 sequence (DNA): TGCAGTGCTAGAGGGGGAGGGGGCCAAGAGACCCAGTACTTC. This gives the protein CSARGGGGQETQYF.

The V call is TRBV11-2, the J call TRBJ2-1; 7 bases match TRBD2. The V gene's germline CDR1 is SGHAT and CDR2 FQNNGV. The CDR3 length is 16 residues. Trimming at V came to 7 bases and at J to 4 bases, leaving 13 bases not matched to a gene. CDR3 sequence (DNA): TGTGCCAGCACCGTCAAATTGGCGGGAGAATACAATGAGCAGTTCTTC. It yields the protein CASTVKLAGEYNEQFF.

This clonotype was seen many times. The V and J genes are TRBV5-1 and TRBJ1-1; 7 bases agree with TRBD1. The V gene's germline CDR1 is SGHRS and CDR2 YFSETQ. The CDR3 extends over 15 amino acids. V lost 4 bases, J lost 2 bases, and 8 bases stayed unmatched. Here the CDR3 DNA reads TGCGCCAGCAGCGTATGGACAGGTTTCAACACTGAAGCTTTCTTT. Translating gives CASSVWTGFNTEAFF.

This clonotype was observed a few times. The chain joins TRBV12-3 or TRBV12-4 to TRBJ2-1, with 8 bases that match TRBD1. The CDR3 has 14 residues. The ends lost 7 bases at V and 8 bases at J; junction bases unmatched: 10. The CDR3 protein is CASIAPDRVDEQFF. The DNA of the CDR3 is TGTGCCAGCATAGCCCCGGACAGGGTGGATGAGCAGTTCTTC.